This TCR beta chain was retrieved from a study of blood T cells in healthy people across ages. A sample-barcoded 5' primer and a J-beta primer mix were used in a second PCR of roughly 7 to 11 cycles. The authors tagged each cDNA molecule using a template-switch adaptor with 12 random nucleotides. A minimum of 3 million CDR3-containing paired-end reads was obtained for each sample. TCRdb fed the 5' RACE reads into MiXCR, producing one record per CDR3 protein. The data contain 650,000 to 1,000,000 distinct CDR3 sequences, 30% to 45% of them singletons. The authors extracted at least 5 micrograms of total RNA per sample. This CDR3 spans 15 amino acids. Trimming removed 0 bases at V and 5 bases at J, with 13 bases between. Germline V gene sequence: CDR1 LGHNA, CDR2 YSLEER.

This chain joins TRBV4-3 and TRBJ2-5; D is possibly TRBD2 (5 bases). The TCR originated in a man aged 18 to 30 in good health. The sequencing sample was made of blood. The CDR3 coding sequence is TGCGCCAGCAGCCAAGATAGAGGGATCGGGGAGACCCAGTACTTC. Translation: CASSQDRGIGETQYF.